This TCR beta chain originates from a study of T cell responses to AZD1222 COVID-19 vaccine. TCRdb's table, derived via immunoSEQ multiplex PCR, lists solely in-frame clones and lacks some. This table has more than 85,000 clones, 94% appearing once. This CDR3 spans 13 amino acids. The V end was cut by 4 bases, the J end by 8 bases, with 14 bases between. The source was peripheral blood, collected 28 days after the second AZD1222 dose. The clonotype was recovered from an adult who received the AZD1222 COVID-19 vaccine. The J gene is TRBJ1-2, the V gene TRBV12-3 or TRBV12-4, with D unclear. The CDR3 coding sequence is TGTGCCAGCAGTTATACTGGGCCCGGGGGCTACACCTTC. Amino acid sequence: CASSYTGPGGYTF.